This TCR beta chain derives from a study of shared clonotypes between healthy human individuals. The assay was immunoSEQ multiplex PCR, and TCRdb's table has in-frame clones only and misses some. The sample includes some 1 million clones, around 76% of them seen just once. This CDR3 has 13 amino acids. Germline V gene sequence: CDR1 SGHRS, CDR2 YFSETQ. V lost 2 bases and J 2 bases, leaving 7 bases between the germline ends. This clone was detected a few times. CD45RA-negative memory and CD45RA+ naive subsets were split from the CD4+ cells. The V gene is TRBV5-1, the J gene TRBJ1-2, with D tentatively TRBD1 (5 bases). Sample: memory CD4+ T cells sorted from blood. The subset here: CD45RA-negative fraction. The TCR was taken from a man aged 18 to 35 in good health. The CDR3 spells CASSFGDNYGYTF. The CDR3 coding sequence is TGCGCCAGCAGCTTCGGGGACAACTATGGCTACACCTTC.